Listed below are T cell receptor beta chains from one sample, sequenced in a study of cytomegalovirus exposure and HLA in healthy donors. Libraries were prepared by immunoSEQ multiplex PCR; TCRdb keeps only in-frame clonotypes and omits some of them. Found here are about 130,000 clones; the top ten clones hold 1.5% to 2%. The source material was PBMCs. The receptors here all came from a woman in her fifties or sixties in good health and CMV-seronegative. The CDR3 runs from the conserved cysteine through the conserved F or W. Each record gives: V gene, J gene, D gene, CDR3 DNA, CDR3 protein. The D gene is left open where the match is weak.

TRBV18	TRBJ1-1	TRBD1	TGTGCCAGCTCACCAGTGACAGGGGATTATGCTTTCTTT	CASSPVTGDYAFF
TRBV9	TRBJ2-3	TRBD2	TGTGCCAGCAGCGTAGCTCTACTAGCGGGAGCGGGCACAGATACGCAGTATTTT	CASSVALLAGAGTDTQYF
TRBV7-9	TRBJ2-5	TRBD2	TGTGCCAGCAGCTCTGGGACTAGCGGCCGGAGGGGAAAGGAGACCCAGTACTTC	CASSSGTSGRRGKETQYF
TRBV9	TRBJ1-2	TRBD1	TGTGCCAGCAGCGGCGGACAGGGGGCGCTTCTATCATATGGCTACACCTTC	CASSGGQGALLSYGYTF
TRBV4-2	TRBJ1-2	TRBD1	TGTGCCAGCAGCCAAGATTGGGAAACCGGGACAGGGTCCTCTGGCTACACCTTC	CASSQDWETGTGSSGYTF
TRBV28	TRBJ1-5	-	TGTGCCAGCAGTTTACTTGTTCAGCCCCAGCATTTT	CASSLLVQPQHF
TRBV2	TRBJ2-5	TRBD2	TGTGCCAGCAGTGAAGGGAATAGCGGGGAGACCCAGTACTTC	CASSEGNSGETQYF
TRBV11-2	TRBJ2-2	-	TGTGCCAGCACTATTAGACTCACCGGGGAGCTGTTTTTT	CASTIRLTGELFF
TRBV7-2	TRBJ2-2	TRBD2	TGTGCCAGCAGCTTAGAGGCGACTAGCGGGTTTTTTGCCGGGGAGCTGTTTTTT	CASSLEATSGFFAGELFF
TRBV12-5	TRBJ1-1	-	TGTGCTAGTGGTTTGGTAAATGGTGCAGGGATGCAGTTT	CASGLVNGAGMQF
TRBV10-3	TRBJ2-7	-	TGTGCCATCAGTGATGGGGGGGCGGCTCTTTTTTTCCCGTACTTC	CAISDGGAALFFPYF
TRBV6-1	TRBJ2-1	TRBD2	TGTGCCAGCAGTGAAATCACTAGCGGCTACAATGAGCAGTTCTTC	CASSEITSGYNEQFF
TRBV18	TRBJ2-5	TRBD2	TGTGCCAGCTCAACGGGAGGGTCCTATCAAGAGACCCAGTACTTC	CASSTGGSYQETQYF